This T cell receptor beta chain was captured in a study of identical twins. Study results and limitations: Beta out-of-frame sequences displayed a weaker excess of sharing between twins. Insertion counts were lower in abundant cord blood beta clonotypes, a trend that memory repertoires did not show. It was possible that invariant MAIT and iNKT cells partly confounded the zero-insertion analyses.

TCRdb itself ran the 5' RACE reads through MiXCR, one entry per CDR3 protein. In the table there are around 680,000 distinct CDR3 sequences, more than 6.5% of which are singletons. Healthy Caucasians made up all donors. Concerning this clonotype itself: The antigen is undetermined.

CDR1 is DFQATT and CDR2 is SNEGSKA in the germline V gene (reference sequence). The V and J ends lost 5 bases and 2 bases, in that order; junction bases with no gene match: 9. The CDR3 loop spans 15 amino acids. These sequences were also reported in another study, on yellow fever vaccine responses in identical twins.

The V call is TRBV20-1, the J call TRBJ2-3; 8 bases align to TRBD1. This sequence originates from a woman aged 18-29 years in good health. Sequences were obtained from PBMCs. The CDR3 is CSAHARGRATDTQYF. DNA of the CDR3: TGCAGTGCTCATGCCAGGGGGCGCGCCACAGATACGCAGTATTTT.